This T cell receptor beta chain was captured in a study of response to subunit inactivated influenza vaccine listed by TCRdb under 2018. Turning to the overall study: The study used deep quantitative T cell receptor repertoire profiling to track responses to a trivalent subunit inactivated influenza vaccine.

Trimming leaves V shorter by 1 base and J shorter by 4 bases, with the junction holding 6 bases beyond the gene matches. CDR1 and CDR2, per the germline V gene, are LGHNA and YSLEER. The CDR3 sequence holds 15 residues, the cysteine and phenylalanine included. The DNA shown is the 45-base CDR3, in frame from base 1. On the study overall, not on this receptor specifically: According to the authors, only a limited number of new T cells may be recruited by each seasonal influenza vaccination.

The sample holds many counts of this clonotype. Which antigen it targets is not known. The record has no base qualities; no much larger clone is one base away. Receptors were amplified or captured by RT-PCR. The sequencer listed for this sample is Illumina HiSeq 2500. TCRdb handled the public reads itself, with Q25 trimming in fastp and clone calling in MiXCR, and kept productive beta chains. Merged by CDR3 protein, the rows form single entries marked with the most common genes and DNA. A total of roughly 630,000 distinct CDR3 sequences appear in this sample, 12% to 15% of them only once. In total, the top ten clones hold about 7.4% of the sample.

This receptor was identified in a man aged 45-65 years who received an inactivated influenza vaccine. Donor details come from another sample of the same person, matched by shared clones. The chain employs TRBV4-3 and TRBJ1-2; TRBD1 lines up with 7 middle nucleotides. Sample: PBMCs from blood, taken less than 15 days before vaccination. In nucleotide form, the sequence is TGCGCCAGCAGCCAAGGGGGAAAGGGGGCCTATGGCTACACCTTC. Translated, this is CASSQGGKGAYGYTF.